These 3 T cell receptor beta chains originate from one sample sequenced in a study of shared clonotypes between healthy human individuals. Data came from immunoSEQ multiplex PCR; TCRdb stores just in-frame clones and leaves some out. The table includes approximately 2,000,000 clones, around 95% detected once. Naive CD8 cells lacked CD45RO and underwent positive selection for CCR7, leaving out terminally differentiated effector memory CD45RA+ cells. The sample was naive CD8+ T cells from PBMCs. The receptor source for this set is a young man in good health. Some clones in this sample may be carry-over from other donors' samples.

The J gene is TRBJ2-7, the V gene TRBV19; TRBD2 matches 8 bases. CDR3 length equals 15 residues. Germline V gives CDR1 LNHDA, CDR2 SQIVND (reference sequence). Trimming cost V 4 bases and J 3 bases; bases outside gene matches: 8. CDR3 nucleotide sequence: TGTGCCAGTAGTAGTGGGACAAGCGGGAGCTACGAGCAGTACTTC. This gives the protein CASSSGTSGSYEQYF.

The chain joins TRBV14 to TRBJ2-3, with TRBD1 as a possible D gene (6 bases). This CDR3 region has 15 residues. V was trimmed by 3 bases and J by 4 bases, leaving 14 bases between them. CDR1 and CDR2 (germline): SGHDN, FVKESK. CDR3 sequence reads: CASSQETGWADTQYF. Here the CDR3 DNA reads TGTGCCAGCAGCCAGGAGACAGGATGGGCAGATACGCAGTATTTT.

On this clone: Other DNA sequences in this sample translate to the same CDR3. This rearrangement joins TRBV7-9 to TRBJ2-3, with D hard to call. The CDR3 spans 14 residues. The germline CDR1 and CDR2 sequences are SEHNR and FQNEAQ (reference sequence). Trimming took off 3 bases at V and 1 base at J, with 8 bases between the two ends. In DNA form, the CDR3 reads TGTGCCAGCAGCTTTTCTGGGGGCACAGATACGCAGTATTTT. This translates into CASSFSGGTDTQYF.